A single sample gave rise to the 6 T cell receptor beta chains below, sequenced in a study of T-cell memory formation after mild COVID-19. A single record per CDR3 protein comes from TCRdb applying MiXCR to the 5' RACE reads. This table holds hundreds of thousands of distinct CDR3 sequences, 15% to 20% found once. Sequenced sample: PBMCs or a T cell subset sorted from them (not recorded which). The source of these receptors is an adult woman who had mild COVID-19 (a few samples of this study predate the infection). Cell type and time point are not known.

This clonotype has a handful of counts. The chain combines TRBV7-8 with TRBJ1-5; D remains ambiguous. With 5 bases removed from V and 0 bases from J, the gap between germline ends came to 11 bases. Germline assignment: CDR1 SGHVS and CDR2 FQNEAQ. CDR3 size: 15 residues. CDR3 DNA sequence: TGTGCCAGCAGCCGTACCCGGTATAGCAATCAGCCCCAGCATTTT. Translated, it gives CASSRTRYSNQPQHF.

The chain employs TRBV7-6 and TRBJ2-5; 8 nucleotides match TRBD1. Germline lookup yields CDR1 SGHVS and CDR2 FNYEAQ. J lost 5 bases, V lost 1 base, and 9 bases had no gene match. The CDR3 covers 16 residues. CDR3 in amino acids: CASSLESGGGYETQYF. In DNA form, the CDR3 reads TGTGCCAGCAGCTTAGAGTCAGGGGGCGGCTACGAGACCCAGTACTTC. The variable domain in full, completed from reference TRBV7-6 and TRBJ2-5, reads GAGVSQSPRYKVTKRGQDVALRCDPISGHVSLYWYRQALGQGPEFLTYFNYEAQQDKSGLPNDRFSAERPEGSISTLTIQRTEQRDSAMYRCASSLESGGGYETQYFGPGTRLLVL.

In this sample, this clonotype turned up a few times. The CDR3 sequence: CSGPGQGTEAFF. DNA for the CDR3: TGCAGTGGCCCGGGGCAAGGGACTGAAGCTTTCTTT. V gene TRBV20-1 combines with J gene TRBJ1-1; D is possibly TRBD1 (5 bases). The CDR3 is 12 residues long. Per the germline V gene, CDR1 is DFQATT and CDR2 is SNEGSKA (reference sequence). V was shortened by 7 bases and J by 5 bases, with 14 bases between the two germline ends.

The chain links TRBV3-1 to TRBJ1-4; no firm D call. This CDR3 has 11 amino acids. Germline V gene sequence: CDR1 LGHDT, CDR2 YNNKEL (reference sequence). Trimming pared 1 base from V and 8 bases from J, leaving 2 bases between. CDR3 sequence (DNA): TGTGCCAGCAGCCAAGCCGAAAAACTGTTTTTT. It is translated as CASSQAEKLFF. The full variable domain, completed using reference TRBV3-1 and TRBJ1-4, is DTAVSQTPKYLVTQMGNDKSIKCEQNLGHDTMYWYKQDSKKFLKIMFSYNNKELIINETVPNRFSPKSPDKAHLNLHINSLELGDSAVYFCASSQAEKLFFGSGTQLSVL.

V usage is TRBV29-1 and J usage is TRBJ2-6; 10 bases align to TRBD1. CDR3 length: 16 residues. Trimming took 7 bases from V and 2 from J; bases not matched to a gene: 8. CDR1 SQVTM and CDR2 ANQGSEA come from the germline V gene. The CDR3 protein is CSARTGGTTGANVLTF. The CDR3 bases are TGCAGCGCTAGGACAGGGGGTACTACTGGGGCCAACGTCCTGACTTTC.

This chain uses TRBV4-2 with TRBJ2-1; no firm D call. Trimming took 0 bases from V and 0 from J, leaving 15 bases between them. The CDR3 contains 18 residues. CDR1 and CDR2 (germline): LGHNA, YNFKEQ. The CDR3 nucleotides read TGTGCCAGCAGCCAAGATCGGAGCGCGGCCAGCTCCTACAATGAGCAGTTCTTC. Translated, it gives CASSQDRSAASSYNEQFF.